The rows below give T cell receptor beta chains drawn from one sample of a study of T cell responses to AZD1222 COVID-19 vaccine. The assay was immunoSEQ multiplex PCR, and TCRdb's table has in-frame clones only and misses some. The profile shows about 100,000 clones, roughly 89% of them singletons. The source was peripheral blood, collected on day 0 of AZD1222 vaccination. Receptors were obtained from an adult in good health. Each CDR3 is given with its conserved first and last residue. Each record gives: V gene, J gene, clone size, D gene, CDR3 length, CDR3 protein, CDR3 DNA. The D gene is left open where the match is weak. The size field is filled for only some rows; it gives once, few, many or a size class.

>TRBV9|TRBJ1-2|once|-|14
CASSRTEHNYGYTF
TGTGCCAGCAGCAGGACAGAACACAACTATGGCTACACCTTC
>TRBV19|TRBJ2-7|-|TRBD1|12
CASSRQGYEQYF
TGTGCCAGTAGTCGACAGGGCTACGAGCAGTACTTC
>TRBV27|TRBJ2-3|few|TRBD1|15
CASSLERGPTDTQYF
TGTGCCAGCAGTTTGGAGAGGGGGCCCACAGATACGCAGTATTTT
>TRBV19|TRBJ1-2|-|-|14
CASTSPDRSYGYTF
TGTGCCAGTACCTCCCCGGACCGCAGCTATGGCTACACCTTC
>TRBV19|TRBJ1-1|-|-|16
CASTEAISVANTEAFF
TGTGCCAGTACCGAAGCGATCTCCGTGGCGAACACTGAAGCTTTCTTT
>TRBV18|TRBJ1-2|-|TRBD1|16
CASSPPASTGVGGYTF
TGTGCCAGCTCACCACCGGCCTCGACAGGGGTCGGTGGCTACACCTTC
>TRBV3-1/TRBV3-2|TRBJ2-1|once|-|16
CASSQAVGTPLNEQFF
TGTGCCAGCAGCCAAGCGGTCGGGACACCACTCAATGAGCAGTTCTTC
>TRBV7-2|TRBJ1-4|-|-|15
CASSLAAGEREKLFF
TGTGCCAGCAGCTTAGCGGCCGGGGAGCGGGAAAAACTGTTTTTT
>TRBV7-3|TRBJ2-7|-|TRBD1|15
CASSSAGTGFYEQYF
TGTGCCAGCAGCTCCGCTGGGACAGGTTTCTACGAGCAGTACTTC
>TRBV7-8|TRBJ2-3|-|-|16
CASSLAMWPHTDTQYF
TGTGCCAGCAGCTTAGCCATGTGGCCCCATACAGATACGCAGTATTTT
>TRBV19|TRBJ2-5|-|TRBD1|16
CASSIGTGGGRETQYF
TGTGCCAGTAGTATAGGGACAGGGGGTGGTAGGGAGACCCAGTACTTC
>TRBV6-5|TRBJ1-2|-|-|14
CASSYLTGNYGYTF
TGTGCCAGCAGTTACCTTACAGGGAACTATGGCTACACCTTC
>TRBV2|TRBJ1-2|-|-|14
CASSEYPGLYGYTF
TGTGCCAGCAGTGAATATCCAGGCCTCTATGGCTACACCTTC
>TRBV6-2/TRBV6-3|TRBJ1-6|-|TRBD1|16
CASSLGQGTYNSPLHF
TGTGCCAGCAGTCTCGGACAGGGCACCTATAATTCACCCCTCCACTTT
>TRBV6-2/TRBV6-3|TRBJ2-6|-|TRBD1|20
CASSYSRQGPSNSGANVLTF
TGTGCCAGCAGTTACTCACGACAGGGACCAAGTAACTCTGGGGCCAACGTCCTGACTTTC
>TRBV21-1|TRBJ1-5|-|-|16
CASSHVRVWSNQPQHF
TGTGCCAGCAGCCACGTGAGGGTTTGGAGTAATCAGCCCCAGCATTTT